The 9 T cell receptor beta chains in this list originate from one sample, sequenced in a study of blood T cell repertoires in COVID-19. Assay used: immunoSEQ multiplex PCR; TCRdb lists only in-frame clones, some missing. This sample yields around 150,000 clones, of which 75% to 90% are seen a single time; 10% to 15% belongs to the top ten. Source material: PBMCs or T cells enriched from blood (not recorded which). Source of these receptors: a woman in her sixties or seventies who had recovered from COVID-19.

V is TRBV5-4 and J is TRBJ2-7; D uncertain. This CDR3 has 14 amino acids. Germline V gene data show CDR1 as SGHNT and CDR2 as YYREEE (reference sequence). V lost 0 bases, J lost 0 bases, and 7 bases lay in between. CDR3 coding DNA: TGTGCCAGCAGCTTGGGAGAGAGCTCCTACGAGCAGTACTTC. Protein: CASSLGESSYEQYF.

CDR3 sequence reads: CASSQAMLAGNEQFF. Written as DNA, the CDR3 is TGCGCCAGCAGCCAAGCTATGCTAGCGGGCAATGAGCAGTTCTTC. The rearrangement links TRBV4-1 to TRBJ2-1; 8 bases match TRBD2. The CDR3 has 15 amino acids. Germline trimming cut 1 base from V and 6 bases from J; bases unmatched to any gene: 5. In germline, CDR1 is MGHRA, CDR2 YSYEKL.

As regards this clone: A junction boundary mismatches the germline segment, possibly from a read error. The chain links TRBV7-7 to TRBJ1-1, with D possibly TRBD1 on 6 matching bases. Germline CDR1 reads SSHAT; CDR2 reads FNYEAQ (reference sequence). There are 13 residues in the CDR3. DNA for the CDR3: TGTGCTAGCAGCTTAGGGGAGGGGGCTGAAGCTTTCTTT. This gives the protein CASSLGEGAEAFF.

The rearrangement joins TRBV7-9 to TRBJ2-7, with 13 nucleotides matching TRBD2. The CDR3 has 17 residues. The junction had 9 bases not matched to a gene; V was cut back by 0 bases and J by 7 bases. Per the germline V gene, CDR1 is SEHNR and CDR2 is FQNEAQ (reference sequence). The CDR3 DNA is TGTGCCAGCAGCTTAGCCTCGGGACTAGCGGGATCAGGGGAGCAGTACTTC. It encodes CASSLASGLAGSGEQYF.

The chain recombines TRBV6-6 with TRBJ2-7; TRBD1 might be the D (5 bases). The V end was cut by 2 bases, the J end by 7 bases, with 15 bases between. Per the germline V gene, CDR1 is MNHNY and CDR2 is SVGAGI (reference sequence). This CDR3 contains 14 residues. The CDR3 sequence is CASSYVLGDGEQYF. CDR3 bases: TGTGCCAGCAGTTACGTGCTAGGGGATGGGGAGCAGTACTTC.

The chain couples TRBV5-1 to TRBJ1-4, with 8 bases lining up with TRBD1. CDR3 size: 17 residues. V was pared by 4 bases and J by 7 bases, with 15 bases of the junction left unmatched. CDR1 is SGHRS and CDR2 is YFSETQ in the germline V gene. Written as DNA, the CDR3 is TGCGCCAGCAGCCCAACAGGGGGGATCGGTATAGGTGAAAAACTGTTTTTT. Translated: CASSPTGGIGIGEKLFF.

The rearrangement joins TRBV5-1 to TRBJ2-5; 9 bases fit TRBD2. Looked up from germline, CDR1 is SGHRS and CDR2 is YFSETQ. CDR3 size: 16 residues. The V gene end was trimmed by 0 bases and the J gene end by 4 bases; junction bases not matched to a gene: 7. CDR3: CASSLELAGALETQYF. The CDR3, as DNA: TGCGCCAGCAGCTTGGAATTAGCGGGAGCTTTAGAGACCCAGTACTTC.

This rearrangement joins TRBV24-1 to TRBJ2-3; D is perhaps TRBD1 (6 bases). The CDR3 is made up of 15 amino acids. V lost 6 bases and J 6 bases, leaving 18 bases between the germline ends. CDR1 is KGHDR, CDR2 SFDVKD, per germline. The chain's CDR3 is CATSPGQGAGDTQYF. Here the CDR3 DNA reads TGTGCCACCAGTCCGGGACAAGGGGCCGGGGATACGCAGTATTTT.

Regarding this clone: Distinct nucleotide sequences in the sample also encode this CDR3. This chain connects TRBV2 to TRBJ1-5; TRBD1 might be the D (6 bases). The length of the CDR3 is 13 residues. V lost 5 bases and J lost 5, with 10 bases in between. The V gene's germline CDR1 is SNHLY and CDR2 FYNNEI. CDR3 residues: CASSYKGDQPQHF. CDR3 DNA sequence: TGTGCCAGCAGTTACAAGGGGGATCAGCCCCAGCATTTT.